These T cell receptor beta chains were read from a single sample in a study of PD-1 blockade in classical Hodgkin lymphoma. The method was immunoSEQ multiplex PCR; TCRdb's version includes in-frame clones alone and lacks a portion of them. The table includes about 46,000 clones, around 72% detected once. The material sequenced was peripheral blood mononuclear cells (PBMCs), taken at baseline. These receptors were collected from a human donor with classical Hodgkin lymphoma. Each CDR3 is given with its conserved first and last residue. A D gene is named only where the DNA matches it firmly. Size values are once, few and many counts, or a class for expanded clones, and some rows have none.

clone_size	d_call	v_call	j_call	cdr3_aa	cdr3_nt
-	-	TRBV7-3	TRBJ1-5	CASSLIGGPQPQHF	TGTGCCAGCAGCTTAATCGGGGGGCCTCAGCCCCAGCATTTT
-	-	TRBV5-3	TRBJ2-1	CARRILEAARPNEQFF	TGTGCCAGAAGAATACTGGAGGCGGCCCGACCCAATGAGCAGTTCTTC
-	-	TRBV28	TRBJ1-1	CASSLMGFTEAFF	TGTGCCAGCAGTTTAATGGGTTTCACTGAAGCTTTCTTT
-	-	TRBV7-9	TRBJ2-6	CASSWTTASSGANVLTF	TGTGCCAGCAGCTGGACGACCGCCTCCTCTGGGGCCAACGTCCTGACTTTC
-	-	TRBV6-5	TRBJ1-2	CASTKSVTNYGYTF	TGTGCCAGCACCAAATCTGTAACTAACTATGGCTACACCTTC
-	TRBD2	TRBV7-9	TRBJ2-7	CASSSSGRYEQYF	TGTGCCAGCAGCTCTAGCGGGAGATACGAGCAGTACTTC
-	-	TRBV15	TRBJ1-2	CATSRDRGGMSGYTF	TGTGCCACCAGCAGAGATCGGGGAGGGATGAGTGGCTACACCTTC
-	TRBD1	TRBV2	TRBJ1-4	CATRTGWNEKLFF	TGTGCCACCCGGACAGGGTGGAATGAAAAACTGTTTTTT
-	TRBD1	TRBV30	TRBJ1-1	CAWSVGQGASEAFF	TGTGCCTGGAGTGTGGGACAGGGGGCCTCTGAAGCTTTCTTT
once	-	TRBV14	TRBJ2-7	CASSQVISSEQYF	TGTGCCAGCAGCCAAGTTATCTCTAGCGAGCAGTACTTC
-	-	TRBV27	TRBJ1-2	CASSLSRGSYGYTF	TGTGCCAGCAGTTTAAGTAGGGGCTCCTATGGCTACACCTTC
few	-	TRBV7-2	TRBJ1-5	CASSPQVPQPYSNQPQHF	TGTGCCAGCAGCCCACAAGTCCCTCAGCCTTATAGCAATCAGCCCCAGCATTTT
once	TRBD2	TRBV2	TRBJ2-7	CASSGTSGSKAYEQYF	TGTGCCAGCAGCGGGACTAGCGGGAGTAAGGCCTACGAGCAGTACTTC
few	TRBD1	TRBV6-5	TRBJ2-7	CASRRGQGSYEQYF	TGTGCCAGCAGAAGAGGACAGGGCTCCTACGAGCAGTACTTC
-	-	TRBV11-1	TRBJ2-3	CASSPLWGIAADTQYF	TGTGCCAGCAGCCCTCTATGGGGGATAGCCGCAGATACGCAGTATTTT
few	-	TRBV27	TRBJ1-2	CASSLRQPQGYGYTF	TGTGCCAGCAGTTTAAGGCAGCCCCAGGGCTATGGCTACACCTTC
-	-	TRBV12-5	TRBJ2-1	CASGLGGDLYNEQFF	TGTGCTAGTGGTTTAGGGGGGGACCTCTACAATGAGCAGTTCTTC
-	-	TRBV14	TRBJ2-1	CASSPDIYNEQFF	TGTGCCAGCAGCCCCGACATTTACAATGAGCAGTTCTTC
-	TRBD2	TRBV7-3	TRBJ2-3	CASSLGSGRPDTQYF	TGTGCCAGCAGCTTAGGGAGCGGGAGGCCAGATACGCAGTATTTT
-	-	TRBV19	TRBJ1-4	CASSIDTVEDEKLFF	TGTGCCAGTAGTATAGACACAGTTGAGGATGAAAAACTGTTTTTT
-	-	TRBV11-2	TRBJ1-4	CASSRRSTNEKLFF	TGTGCCAGCAGCCGACGGTCAACTAATGAAAAACTGTTTTTT
-	-	TRBV29-1	TRBJ1-2	CSVDRSNAYTF	TGCAGCGTTGATCGGAGTAATGCCTACACCTTC
few	TRBD1	TRBV2	TRBJ1-4	CASSEGTGVFFVEKLFF	TGTGCCAGCAGTGAAGGTACAGGGGTATTTTTTGTTGAAAAACTGTTTTTT
-	-	TRBV11-2	TRBJ2-7	CASSLEATGPYEQYF	TGTGCCAGCAGCTTAGAGGCTACGGGGCCCTACGAGCAGTACTTC
-	TRBD2	TRBV19	TRBJ2-1	CASQRLAGGNEQFF	TGTGCCTCCCAGAGGCTAGCGGGGGGCAATGAGCAGTTCTTC
-	-	TRBV10-3	TRBJ2-3	CAISERGHTDTQYF	TGTGCCATCAGTGAGAGGGGACACACAGATACGCAGTATTTT
-	TRBD2	TRBV19	TRBJ2-1	CATRSSGRLAYNEQFF	TGTGCCACCCGGAGTAGCGGGAGGTTAGCCTACAATGAGCAGTTCTTC
-	-	TRBV30	TRBJ2-4	CAWRGWEAKNIQYF	TGTGCCTGGAGAGGTTGGGAAGCCAAAAACATTCAGTACTTC
-	-	TRBV6-5	TRBJ1-1	CASRNGQISSAFF	TGTGCCAGCAGGAACGGGCAGATTTCATCAGCTTTCTTT
-	TRBD1	TRBV30	TRBJ1-1	CAWSWTGGDAFF	TGTGCCTGGAGTTGGACAGGGGGCGACGCTTTCTTT
-	TRBD2	TRBV19	TRBJ2-2	CASKPRGGRLDTGELFF	TGTGCCAGTAAACCGCGGGGGGGCCGGTTAGACACCGGGGAGCTGTTTTTT
medium-sized	-	TRBV6-5	TRBJ1-6	CASTDGTNSPLHF	TGTGCCAGCACCGACGGTACTAATTCACCCCTCCACTTT
-	TRBD1	TRBV9	TRBJ2-7	CASSVAGGRYEQYF	TGTGCCAGCAGCGTAGCAGGGGGCCGCTACGAGCAGTACTTC
-	-	TRBV28	TRBJ1-1	CASRDGLMNTEAFF	TGTGCCAGCAGGGACGGCCTTATGAACACTGAAGCTTTCTTT
few	-	TRBV4-1	TRBJ1-2	CASSQTGNYGYTF	TGCGCCAGCAGCCAGACAGGAAACTATGGCTACACCTTC
-	-	TRBV7-2	TRBJ2-2	CASSQTMLRGAGELFF	TGTGCCAGCAGCCAAACCATGCTCCGGGGTGCCGGGGAGCTGTTTTTT
-	-	TRBV27	TRBJ2-5	CASSLTGRTQETQYF	TGTGCCAGCAGTTTAACTGGACGGACCCAAGAGACCCAGTACTTC
-	TRBD2	TRBV9	TRBJ2-3	CASSLSPGGTGTDTQYF	TGTGCCAGCAGCCTTTCCCCCGGGGGGACTGGCACAGATACGCAGTATTTT